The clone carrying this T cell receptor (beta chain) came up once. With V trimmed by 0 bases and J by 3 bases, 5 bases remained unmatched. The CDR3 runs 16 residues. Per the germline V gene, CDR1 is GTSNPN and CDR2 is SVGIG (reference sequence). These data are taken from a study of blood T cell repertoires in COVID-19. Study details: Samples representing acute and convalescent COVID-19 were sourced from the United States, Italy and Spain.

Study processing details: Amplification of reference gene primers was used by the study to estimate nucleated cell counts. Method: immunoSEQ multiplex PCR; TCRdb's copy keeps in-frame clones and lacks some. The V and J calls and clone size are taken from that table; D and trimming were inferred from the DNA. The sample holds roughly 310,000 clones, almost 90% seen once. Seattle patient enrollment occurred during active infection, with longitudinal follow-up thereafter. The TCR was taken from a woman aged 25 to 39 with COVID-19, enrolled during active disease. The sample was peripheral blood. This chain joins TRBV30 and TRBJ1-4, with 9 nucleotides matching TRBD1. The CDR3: CAWSVTGGLANEKLFF. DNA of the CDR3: TGTGCCTGGAGTGTAACAGGGGGCTTAGCTAATGAAAAACTGTTTTTT.